These 10 T cell receptor beta chains were sequenced from one sample in a study of T cell clonotyping in hematopoietic cell transplantation. Method: immunoSEQ multiplex PCR; TCRdb's copy keeps in-frame clones and lacks some. The sample consists of 28,000 or so clones, around 95% of them appearing once. The sample comprised peripheral blood mononuclear cells. The origin of the receptors is a man between 50 and 59 years old in good health. Some clones in this sample may be carry-over from other donors' samples.

The J gene is TRBJ2-2, the V gene TRBV7-6; 8 bases match TRBD2. CDR1 is SGHVS, CDR2 FNYEAQ, per germline. J lost 3 bases, V lost 1 base, and 4 bases had no gene match. The CDR3 extends over 16 amino acids. This chain's CDR3 is CASSLGGLGYTGELFF. DNA for the CDR3: TGTGCCAGCAGCTTAGGGGGACTAGGTTACACCGGGGAGCTGTTTTTT. The full variable domain, with the rest looked up from reference TRBV7-6 and TRBJ2-2, is GAGVSQSPRYKVTKRGQDVALRCDPISGHVSLYWYRQALGQGPEFLTYFNYEAQQDKSGLPNDRFSAERPEGSISTLTIQRTEQRDSAMYRCASSLGGLGYTGELFFGEGSRLTVL.

The rearrangement uses TRBV19 and TRBJ1-6, with a tentative D call TRBD1 (5 bases). CDR1 and CDR2 from the germline V gene are LNHDA and SQIVND (reference sequence). Trimming removed 4 bases from V and 5 bases from J, with 9 bases in between. The CDR3 totals 14 residues. The CDR3 DNA is TGTGCCAGTAGTAACCGGGACCATAATTCACCCCTCCACTTT. Protein: CASSNRDHNSPLHF.

The genes are TRBV6-5 and TRBJ2-7; 8 positions match TRBD2. The CDR3 is made up of 15 amino acids. Germline assignment: CDR1 MNHEY and CDR2 SVGAGI. The ends lost 5 bases at V and 7 bases at J; junction bases unmatched: 13. In DNA, the CDR3 is TGTGCCAGCAGTCCACGGACGGGGGGGCCCTTAGAGCAGTACTTC. Its protein is CASSPRTGGPLEQYF.

The chain employs TRBV7-2 and TRBJ2-2; D possibly corresponds to TRBD1 (7 bases). The germline gives CDR1 SGHTA, CDR2 FQGNSA. The CDR3 runs 16 residues. Trimming stripped 5 bases from V and 6 bases from J, with 19 bases between. DNA of the CDR3: TGTGCCAGCAGCGAGTTTAGCCAGGGGGGATCCGGGGAGCTGTTTTTT. It is translated as CASSEFSQGGSGELFF.

This rearrangement joins TRBV25-1 to TRBJ1-2, with 10 bases fitting TRBD1. Germline lookup yields CDR1 MGHDK and CDR2 SYGVNS. Unmatched junction bases numbered 10, after V lost 4 bases and J lost 8 bases. This CDR3 comprises 15 residues. Here the CDR3 reads CASSARDRGGGGYTF. CDR3 bases: TGTGCCAGCAGTGCTCGGGACAGGGGTGGAGGGGGCTACACCTTC.

Points on this clone: A read error may account for a junction end that differs from germline. This sample also contains other DNA sequences that code for the same CDR3. V gene TRBV5-6 combines with J gene TRBJ1-1; D unclear. Looked up from germline, CDR1 is SGHDT and CDR2 is YYEEEE. CDR3 length: 13 residues. The CDR3 reads CASSLGVFTEAFF. CDR3 in DNA: TGTGCCAGCAGCTTGGGGGTTTTCACTGAGGCTTTCTTT.

This clone was observed once. The chain links TRBV4-3 to TRBJ1-5; 9 bases agree with TRBD1. With V trimmed by 0 bases and J by 2 bases, 5 bases remained unmatched. The germline gives CDR1 LGHNA, CDR2 YSLEER. This CDR3 contains 17 residues. Here the CDR3 reads CASSQDRTGVGNQPQHF. CDR3 DNA: TGCGCCAGCAGCCAAGATAGGACAGGGGTGGGCAATCAGCCCCAGCATTTT.

A single count supports this clone. V gene TRBV6-6 combines with J gene TRBJ2-5; D is possibly TRBD1 or TRBD2 (5 bases each). V gave up 1 base and J gave up 1 base, with 7 bases separating them. The CDR3 contains 14 residues. Looked up from germline, CDR1 is MNHNY and CDR2 is SVGAGI (reference sequence). The CDR3 coding sequence is TGTGCCAGCAGTTACTTTGGGGGCCAAGAGACCCAGTACTTC. This gives the protein CASSYFGGQETQYF.

The chain carries TRBV6-5 and TRBJ2-6, with 7 bases fitting TRBD1. The germline V gene encodes CDR1 MNHEY and CDR2 SVGAGI. Unmatched junction bases numbered 6, after V lost 6 bases and J lost 4 bases. CDR3 size: 15 residues. DNA of the CDR3: TGTGCCAGCAGCTCACAGGGGAACGGGGCCAACGTCCTGACTTTC. Residues: CASSSQGNGANVLTF.

This chain links TRBV7-9 with TRBJ2-4; D is tentatively TRBD1 or TRBD2 (5 bases each). The germline V gene encodes CDR1 SEHNR and CDR2 FQNEAQ (reference sequence). The length of the CDR3 is 12 residues. The germline V and J ends were trimmed by 8 bases and 9 bases, with 14 bases remaining between them. The CDR3 DNA is TGTGCCAGCGGGACGGAGGTGGGCATTCAGTACTTC. Its translation: CASGTEVGIQYF.